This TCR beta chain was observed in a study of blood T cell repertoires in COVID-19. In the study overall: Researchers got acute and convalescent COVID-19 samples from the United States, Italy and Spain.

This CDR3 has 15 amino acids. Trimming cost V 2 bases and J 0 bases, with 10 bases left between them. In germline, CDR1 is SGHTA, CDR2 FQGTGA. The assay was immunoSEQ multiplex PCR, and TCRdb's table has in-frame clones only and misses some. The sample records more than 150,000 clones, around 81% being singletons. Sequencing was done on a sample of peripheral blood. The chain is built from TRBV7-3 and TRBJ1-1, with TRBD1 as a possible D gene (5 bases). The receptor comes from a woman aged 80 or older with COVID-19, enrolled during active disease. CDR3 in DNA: TGTGCCAGCAGCTTAGGCCAGGGTTTGAACACTGAAGCTTTCTTT. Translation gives CASSLGQGLNTEAFF.